The 30 T cell receptor beta chains given below trace back to one sample, sequenced in a study of blood T cell repertoires in COVID-19. Sequenced by immunoSEQ multiplex PCR; TCRdb stores in-frame clones only, minus some. The sample has under 200,000 clones, around 87% seen once. The material sequenced was peripheral blood. These receptor sequences come from a man in his forties or fifties with active or convalescent COVID-19.

The chain links TRBV7-9 to TRBJ2-7, with 10 bases aligning to TRBD1. Germline CDR1 is SEHNR and CDR2 is FQNEAQ (reference sequence). There are 14 residues in the CDR3. J lost 3 bases, V lost 5 bases, and 4 bases had no gene match. The CDR3 spells CASSHGQGDYEQYF. Written as DNA, the CDR3 is TGTGCCAGCAGCCACGGACAGGGGGACTACGAGCAGTACTTC.

The chain joins TRBV19 to TRBJ1-3; TRBD1 matches at 8 bases. CDR1 is LNHDA and CDR2 is SQIVND in the germline V gene (reference sequence). There are 16 residues in the CDR3. The J segment lost 4 bases and the V segment lost 2 bases, leaving 7 bases of the junction unmatched. The CDR3 sequence: CASSIPQGAVGNTIYF. CDR3 in DNA: TGTGCCAGTAGTATACCTCAGGGGGCGGTCGGAAACACCATATATTTT.

The V and J genes are TRBV7-8 and TRBJ2-3, with D hard to call. CDR1 is SGHVS, CDR2 FQNEAQ, per germline. The CDR3 length is 15 residues. V was cut by 5 bases and J by 0 bases, with 12 bases left in between. The CDR3 coding sequence is TGTGCCAGCAGCCTATACACCGCTAGCACAGATACGCAGTATTTT. Translated, it gives CASSLYTASTDTQYF.

CDR3 loop: CASSPYLNTGELFF. The CDR3 DNA is TGTGCCAGCAGCCCCTACTTGAACACCGGGGAGCTGTTTTTT. V and J are TRBV6-2 or TRBV6-3 and TRBJ2-2; D call uncertain. Looked up from germline, CDR1 is MNHEY and CDR2 is SVGEGT. The length of the CDR3 is 14 residues. V shed 6 bases and J shed 1 base, with 9 bases lying between them.

This chain joins TRBV6-6 and TRBJ2-2; TRBD1 aligns across 10 bases. Germline CDR1 is MNHNY and CDR2 is SVGAGI (reference sequence). The length of the CDR3 is 15 residues. V gave up 7 bases and J gave up 6 bases; unmatched junction bases: 8. The DNA of the CDR3 is TGTGCCAGCATACCGACAGGGGGCGCAGCCGGGGAGCTGTTTTTT. This codes for CASIPTGGAAGELFF.

The chain carries TRBV4-2 and TRBJ2-5, with no clear D. Germline V gene sequence: CDR1 LGHNA, CDR2 YNFKEQ. Trimming shortened V by 0 bases and J by 1 base, and 9 bases separated the two germline ends. The CDR3 sequence is 15 residues long. The CDR3 loop is CASSQDQMIQETQYF. CDR3 coding DNA: TGTGCCAGCAGCCAAGATCAGATGATCCAAGAGACCCAGTACTTC.

CDR3 in amino acids: CASRTPGGREDGYTF. The DNA for the CDR3 is TGTGCCAGCAGAACACCCGGGGGGCGGGAGGATGGCTACACCTTC. The chain joins TRBV28 to TRBJ1-2; tentatively, D is TRBD1 (6 bases). The germline V gene encodes CDR1 MDHEN and CDR2 SYDVKM. V was cut by 6 bases and J by 6 bases, with 20 bases left in between. This CDR3 has 15 residues.

V and J are TRBV7-8 and TRBJ1-2; 7 bases map to TRBD1. The CDR3 runs to 16 residues. Germline V gene sequence: CDR1 SGHVS, CDR2 FQNEAQ. The V segment lost 0 bases and the J segment 6 bases; nucleotides outside the gene matches: 10. CDR3 in amino acids: CASSLAGLGQRNGYTF. The DNA for the CDR3 is TGTGCCAGCAGCTTAGCAGGTTTGGGACAGAGGAATGGCTACACCTTC.

The genes are TRBV28 and TRBJ1-2, with D tentatively TRBD1 (6 bases). The CDR3 consists of 15 residues. Germline V gene sequence: CDR1 MDHEN, CDR2 SYDVKM. V was cut by 2 bases and J by 5 bases, with 15 bases left in between. This chain's CDR3 is CASSLTGRLGYGYTF. The CDR3 nucleotides are TGTGCCAGCAGTTTAACAGGGCGCCTGGGGTATGGCTACACCTTC.

This clone has a single count. This chain links TRBV6-6 with TRBJ1-1; D is possibly TRBD1 (5 bases). The germline CDR1 and CDR2 sequences are MNHNY and SVGAGI (reference sequence). The V gene lost 7 bases and the J gene lost 4 bases, with 13 bases spanning the gap. This CDR3 is built from 13 residues. The CDR3 DNA follows: TGTGCCAGCATGGGGGGAGTTGTCACTGAAGCTTTCTTT. This encodes CASMGGVVTEAFF.

V gene TRBV6-2 or TRBV6-3 combines with J gene TRBJ2-7; 12 bases are shared with TRBD1. In germline, CDR1 is MNHEY, CDR2 SVGEGT. The J segment lost 3 bases and the V segment lost 5 bases, leaving 23 bases of the junction unmatched. This CDR3 is 21 amino acids long. CDR3 coding DNA: TGTGCCAGCAGTCGCCGGGACAGGGGGCCCAACCGACTTAAAGGAGTCTACGAGCAGTACTTC. This gives the protein CASSRRDRGPNRLKGVYEQYF.

This chain links TRBV4-2 with TRBJ2-7, with a possible D match to TRBD1 (7 bases). CDR3 length: 15 amino acids. The ends were cut back, 0 bases at V and 9 bases at J, with 18 bases in the middle. The germline V gene encodes CDR1 LGHNA and CDR2 YNFKEQ. CDR3 DNA: TGTGCCAGCAGCCAAGAGCCCAGGGGGGCCTTCGGGCAGTACTTC. It specifies CASSQEPRGAFGQYF.

This clone was recorded a few times. Other nucleotide sequences from this sample produce the same CDR3. The chain uses TRBV5-1 and TRBJ2-3; D ambiguous. Trimming left V 3 bases short and J 0 bases short, with 14 bases between. Germline loops: CDR1 SGHRS, CDR2 YFSETQ. The CDR3 spans 16 residues. CDR3 in DNA: TGCGCCAGCAGCTACTCCGGCGGCACAAGCACAGATACGCAGTATTTT. This gives the protein CASSYSGGTSTDTQYF.

J is TRBJ1-1 and V is TRBV7-6, with 10 nucleotides matching TRBD1. This CDR3 spans 19 amino acids. CDR1 and CDR2 (germline): SGHVS, FNYEAQ. With V trimmed by 1 base and J by 0 bases, 11 bases remained unmatched. CDR3 nucleotide sequence: TGTGCCAGCAGCTTAGTCCCCCGTTCGGGACAGGGGCTGAACACTGAAGCTTTCTTT. Translated: CASSLVPRSGQGLNTEAFF.

The chain combines TRBV4-1 with TRBJ2-7, with 11 nucleotides matching TRBD2. V gave up 8 bases and J gave up 3 bases; unmatched junction bases: 9. The CDR3 consists of 15 residues. Germline values: CDR1 MGHRA, CDR2 YSYEKL. CDR3 region: CASGIAGGTVYEQYF. The CDR3 bases are TGCGCCAGCGGAATAGCGGGGGGGACGGTCTACGAGCAGTACTTC.

This chain joins TRBV7-9 and TRBJ1-6, with a possible D match to TRBD1 (6 bases). CDR1 SEHNR and CDR2 FQNEAQ come from the germline V gene (reference sequence). The CDR3 covers 16 residues. V lost 6 bases and J lost 8, with 20 bases in between. The CDR3 coding sequence is TGTGCCAGCAGGTCCGGCTGGCAGGGGTTGGATTCACCCCTCCACTTT. Its translation is CASRSGWQGLDSPLHF.

The chain recombines TRBV10-3 with TRBJ2-5; 7 bases match TRBD1. The CDR3 is made up of 14 amino acids. The germline V gene encodes CDR1 ENHRY and CDR2 SYGVKD. V shed 9 bases, J shed 2 bases, and the junction held 9 bases outside the gene matches. CDR3 sequence: CAINSGTAQETQYF. The CDR3 DNA reads as TGTGCCATAAACTCCGGGACAGCTCAAGAGACCCAGTACTTC.

V usage is TRBV7-9 and J usage is TRBJ1-1, with D unresolved. The CDR3 is 14 amino acids. Trimming shortened V by 2 bases and J by 2 bases, and 9 bases separated the two germline ends. Germline assignment: CDR1 SEHNR and CDR2 FQNEAQ (reference sequence). The CDR3 is CASSLSGSNTEAFF. The CDR3 DNA follows: TGTGCCAGCAGCTTATCAGGCAGTAACACTGAAGCTTTCTTT.

This chain links TRBV27 with TRBJ1-4, with a possible D match to TRBD1 (5 bases). The V and J ends lost 0 bases and 3 bases respectively, with 8 bases between them. CDR1 MNHEY and CDR2 SMNVEV come from the germline V gene (reference sequence). The CDR3 has 15 residues. The CDR3 loop reads CASSLSGRANEKLFF. The CDR3 nucleotides read TGTGCCAGCAGTTTATCAGGCAGGGCTAATGAAAAACTGTTTTTT.

The chain carries TRBV18 and TRBJ1-1; D remains ambiguous. Trimming removed 2 bases from V and 4 bases from J, with 17 bases in between. The CDR3 contains 16 residues. Germline CDR1 and CDR2: KGHSH and LQKENI. The CDR3 region is CASSPNSRFVGTEAFF. Here the CDR3 DNA reads TGTGCCAGCTCACCAAATTCTAGGTTTGTAGGCACTGAAGCTTTCTTT.

This chain joins TRBV6-5 and TRBJ2-2; D uncertain. Trimming stripped 2 bases from V and 8 bases from J, with 12 bases between. From germline, CDR1 is MNHEY and CDR2 SVGAGI. This CDR3 comprises 14 residues. CDR3 nucleotide sequence: TGTGCCAGCAGTTACGCCTCTGACGGGGGGGAGCTGTTTTTT. This translates into CASSYASDGGELFF.

The chain recombines TRBV19 with TRBJ1-2; D is unclear. Germline assignment: CDR1 LNHDA and CDR2 SQIVND (reference sequence). This CDR3 is 13 amino acids long. V lost 7 bases and J 2 bases, leaving 11 bases between the germline ends. CDR3 amino acids: CASTPGVNYGYTF. In nucleotides, the CDR3 is TGTGCCAGTACCCCGGGAGTGAACTATGGCTACACCTTC.

The gene calls are TRBV7-3 and TRBJ2-2; 10 nucleotides agree with TRBD2. This CDR3 is built from 15 residues. V was pared by 5 bases and J by 7 bases, with 7 bases of the junction left unmatched. CDR1 and CDR2 from the germline V gene are SGHTA and FQGTGA. The CDR3 nucleotides read TGTGCCAGCAGCCCAAGCGGGGGGGAAATCGGGGAGCTGTTTTTT. Amino acids: CASSPSGGEIGELFF. The variable domain in full, completed from reference TRBV7-3 and TRBJ2-2, reads GAGVSQTPSNKVTEKGKYVELRCDPISGHTALYWYRQSLGQGPEFLIYFQGTGAADDSGLPNDRFFAVRPEGSVSTLKIQRTERGDSAVYLCASSPSGGEIGELFFGEGSRLTVL.

The chain combines TRBV27 with TRBJ2-3; 10 bases are shared with TRBD2. The CDR3 loop spans 15 amino acids. The V gene end was trimmed by 3 bases and the J gene end by 1 base; junction bases not matched to a gene: 1. Germline CDR1 reads MNHEY; CDR2 reads SMNVEV (reference sequence). The CDR3 loop is CASSFLAGGTDTQYF. CDR3 sequence (DNA): TGTGCCAGCAGTTTTCTAGCGGGGGGCACAGATACGCAGTATTTT.

The V and J genes are TRBV7-8 and TRBJ1-3; TRBD1 matches 7 bases. CDR1 SGHVS and CDR2 FQNEAQ come from the germline V gene. The trim removed 5 bases at V and 4 bases at J, leaving 17 bases unmatched. This CDR3 is built from 18 residues. This CDR3 reads CASSLSTGGTAIGNTIYF. DNA for the CDR3: TGTGCCAGCAGCCTGAGTACCGGTGGGACAGCGATAGGAAACACCATATATTTT.

V and J are TRBV13 and TRBJ1-2, with D perhaps TRBD1 (6 bases). V was cut by 6 bases and J by 2 bases, with 16 bases left in between. This CDR3 comprises 15 residues. Germline V gives CDR1 PRHDT, CDR2 FYEKMQ (reference sequence). The CDR3 region is CASSPGGGPNYGYTF. The CDR3 DNA follows: TGTGCCAGCAGTCCCGGCGGGGGGCCCAACTATGGCTACACCTTC.

This chain joins TRBV9 and TRBJ2-5; 13 bases map to TRBD2. Per the germline V gene, CDR1 is SGDLS and CDR2 is YYNGEE. The CDR3 is 16 residues long. V lost 3 bases to trimming and J lost 5 bases; unmatched junction nucleotides: 7. The CDR3 DNA follows: TGTGCCAGCAGCGAAACTAGCGGGGGGGCCGGGGAGACCCAGTACTTC. Amino acids: CASSETSGGAGETQYF.

The chain joins TRBV10-2 to TRBJ1-5; D gene uncertain. The CDR3 has 15 residues. Trimming cost V 10 bases and J 1 base, with 17 bases left between them. Germline CDR1 is WSHSY and CDR2 is SAAADI. CDR3 in amino acids: CATGKGGRSNQPQHF. The CDR3 coding sequence is TGCGCCACCGGTAAGGGTGGGAGGAGCAATCAGCCCCAGCATTTT.

In regard to this clone: One end of the junction varies from germline; a read error may be responsible. This chain connects TRBV5-4 to TRBJ2-7; no definite D call. CDR1 is SGHNT, CDR2 YYREEE, per germline (reference sequence). The CDR3 consists of 12 residues. The CDR3 spells CASNKPSSEQYF. The CDR3 DNA reads TGTGCCAGCAACAAACCCTCCTCCGAGCAGTACTTC. The whole variable domain, remainder taken from reference TRBV5-4 and TRBJ2-7, is ETGVTQSPTHLIKTRGQQVTLRCSSQSGHNTVSWYQQALGQGPQFIFQYYREEENGRGNFPPRFSGLQFPNYSSELNVNALELDDSALYLCASNKPSSEQYFGPGTRLTVT.

The CDR3 loop reads CASSGAGERGALQYF. The CDR3 nucleotides are TGTGCCAGCAGCGGGGCTGGCGAGCGGGGGGCATTACAGTATTTT. The rearrangement joins TRBV5-4 to TRBJ2-3; TRBD2 matches 9 bases. After removal of 4 bases from V and 12 bases from J, the junction contained 15 bases not matched to a gene. The germline V gene has CDR1 SGHNT and CDR2 YYREEE (reference sequence). The CDR3 runs 15 residues.